This T cell receptor (beta chain) was sequenced during a study of beta chain features in type 1 diabetes. For this clone: Its antigen is unidentified.

Expressed TCRB transcripts were sequenced because the isolated RNA had all been reverse transcribed beforehand. Samples of naive, central memory and regulatory T cells yielded a mean of about 3.7 million reads. Sequencing used immunoSEQ multiplex PCR; TCRdb keeps in-frame clones, though not all of them. The data contain 500,000 to 700,000 clones, around 15% of them singletons. A sort by CD45RO/CCR7/CD25/CD127/CD95/CD27 yielded CD4+ naive, central memory, regulatory and stem cell-like memory cells. Study-wide results and limits: The study found fewer insertions and more deletions at VDJ junctions in type 1 diabetes patients. Whether HLA type influences TCRB rearrangement remained unresolved here.

The V end was cut by 0 bases, the J end by 0 bases, with 4 bases between. This CDR3 has 13 residues. Germline lookup yields CDR1 SQVTM and CDR2 ANQGSEA. This chain links TRBV29-1 with TRBJ2-3; D not resolved. Sequenced: naive CD4+ T cells from blood. The source is a young man in good health. CDR3 protein: CSVEEVSTDTQYF. The CDR3 DNA is TGCAGCGTTGAAGAGGTTAGCACAGATACGCAGTATTTT.